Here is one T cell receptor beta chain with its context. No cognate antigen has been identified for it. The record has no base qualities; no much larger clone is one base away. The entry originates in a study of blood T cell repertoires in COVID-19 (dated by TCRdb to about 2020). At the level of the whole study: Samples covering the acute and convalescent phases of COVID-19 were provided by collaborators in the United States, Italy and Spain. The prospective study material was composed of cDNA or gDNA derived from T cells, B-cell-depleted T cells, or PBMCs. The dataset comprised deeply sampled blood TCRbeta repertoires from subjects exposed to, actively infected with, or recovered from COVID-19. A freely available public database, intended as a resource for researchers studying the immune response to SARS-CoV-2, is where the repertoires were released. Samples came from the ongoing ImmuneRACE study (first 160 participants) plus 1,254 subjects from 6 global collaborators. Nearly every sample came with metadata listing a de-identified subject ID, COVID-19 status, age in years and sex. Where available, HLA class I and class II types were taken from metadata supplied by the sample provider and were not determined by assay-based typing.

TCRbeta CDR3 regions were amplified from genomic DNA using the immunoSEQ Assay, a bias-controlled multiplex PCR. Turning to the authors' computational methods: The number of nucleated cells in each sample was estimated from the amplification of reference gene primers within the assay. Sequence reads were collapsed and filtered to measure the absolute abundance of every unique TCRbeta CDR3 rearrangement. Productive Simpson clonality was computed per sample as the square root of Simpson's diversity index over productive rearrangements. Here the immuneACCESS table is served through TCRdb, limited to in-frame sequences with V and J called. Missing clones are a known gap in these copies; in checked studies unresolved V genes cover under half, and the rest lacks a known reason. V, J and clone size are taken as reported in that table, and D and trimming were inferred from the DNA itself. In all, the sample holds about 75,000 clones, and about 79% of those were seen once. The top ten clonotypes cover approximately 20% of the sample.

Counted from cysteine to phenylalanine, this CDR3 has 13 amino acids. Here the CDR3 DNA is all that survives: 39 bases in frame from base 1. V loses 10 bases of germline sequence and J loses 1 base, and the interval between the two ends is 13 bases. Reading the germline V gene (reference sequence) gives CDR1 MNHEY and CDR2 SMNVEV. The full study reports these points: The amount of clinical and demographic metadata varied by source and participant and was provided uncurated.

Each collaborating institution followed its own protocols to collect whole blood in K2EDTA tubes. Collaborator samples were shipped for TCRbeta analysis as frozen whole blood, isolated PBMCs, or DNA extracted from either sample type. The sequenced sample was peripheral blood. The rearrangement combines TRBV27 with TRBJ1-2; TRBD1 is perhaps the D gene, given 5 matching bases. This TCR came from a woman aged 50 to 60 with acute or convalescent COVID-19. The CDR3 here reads CATSGGFNYGYTF. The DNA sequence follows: TGTGCCACATCGGGGGGGTTTAACTATGGCTACACCTTC.